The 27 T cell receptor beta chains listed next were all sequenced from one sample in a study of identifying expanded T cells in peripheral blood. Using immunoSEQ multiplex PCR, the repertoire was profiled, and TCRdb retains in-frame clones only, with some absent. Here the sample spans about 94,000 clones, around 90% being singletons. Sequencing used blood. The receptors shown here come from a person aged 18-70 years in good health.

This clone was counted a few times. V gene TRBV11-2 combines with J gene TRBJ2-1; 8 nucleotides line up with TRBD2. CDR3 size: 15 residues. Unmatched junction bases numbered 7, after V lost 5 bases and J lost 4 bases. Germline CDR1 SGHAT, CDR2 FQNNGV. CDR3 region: CASSQLAGGYNEQFF. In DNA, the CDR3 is TGTGCCAGCAGCCAGCTGGCGGGGGGATACAATGAGCAGTTCTTC.

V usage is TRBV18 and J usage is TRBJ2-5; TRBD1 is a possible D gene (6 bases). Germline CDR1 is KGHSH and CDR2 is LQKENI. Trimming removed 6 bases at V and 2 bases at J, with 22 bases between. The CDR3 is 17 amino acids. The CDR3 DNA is TGTGCCAGCTCCCGCCGCCAGGGGATGGGTCTTCAAGAGACCCAGTACTTC. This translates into CASSRRQGMGLQETQYF. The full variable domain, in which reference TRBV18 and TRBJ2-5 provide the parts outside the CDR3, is NAGVMQNPRHLVRRRGQEARLRCSPMKGHSHVYWYRQLPEEGLKFMVYLQKENIIDESGMPKERFSAEFPKEGPSILRIQQVVRGDSAAYFCASSRRQGMGLQETQYFGPGTRLLVL.

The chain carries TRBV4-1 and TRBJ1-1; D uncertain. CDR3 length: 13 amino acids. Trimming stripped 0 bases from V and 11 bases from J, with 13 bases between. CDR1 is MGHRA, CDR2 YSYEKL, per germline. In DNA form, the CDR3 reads TGCGCCAGCAGCCAAGATCACGAGACTTGGGCTTTCTTT. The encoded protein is CASSQDHETWAFF.

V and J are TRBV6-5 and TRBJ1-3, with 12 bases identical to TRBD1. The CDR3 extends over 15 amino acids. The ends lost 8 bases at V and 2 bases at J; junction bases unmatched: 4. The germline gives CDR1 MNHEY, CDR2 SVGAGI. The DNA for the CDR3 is TGTGCCAGCTCTCGGGACAGGGGGCCTGGAAACACCATATATTTT. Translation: CASSRDRGPGNTIYF.

The CDR3 nucleotides read TGTGCCAGCAGTGAACACGGCAGGGGGGTTTATGGCTACACCTTC. Amino acids: CASSEHGRGVYGYTF. The chain has TRBV6-1 and TRBJ1-2; 7 bases agree with TRBD1. The CDR3 consists of 15 residues. V dropped 2 bases and J dropped 5; count of bases not matched to a gene: 8. CDR1 is MNHNS and CDR2 is SASEGT in the germline V gene.

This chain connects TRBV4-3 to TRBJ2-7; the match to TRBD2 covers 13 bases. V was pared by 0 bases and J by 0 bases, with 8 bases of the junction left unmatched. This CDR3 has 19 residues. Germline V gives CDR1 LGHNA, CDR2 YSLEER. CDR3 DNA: TGCGCCAGCAGCCAAGATCGAGGACTAGCGGGAGTAACCTCCTACGAGCAGTACTTC. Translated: CASSQDRGLAGVTSYEQYF.

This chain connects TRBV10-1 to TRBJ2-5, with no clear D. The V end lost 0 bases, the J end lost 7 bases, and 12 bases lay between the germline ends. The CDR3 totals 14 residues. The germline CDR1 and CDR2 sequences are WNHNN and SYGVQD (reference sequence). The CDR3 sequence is CASSESPGVWTQYF. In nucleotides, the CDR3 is TGCGCCAGCAGTGAGTCTCCCGGCGTTTGGACCCAGTACTTC.

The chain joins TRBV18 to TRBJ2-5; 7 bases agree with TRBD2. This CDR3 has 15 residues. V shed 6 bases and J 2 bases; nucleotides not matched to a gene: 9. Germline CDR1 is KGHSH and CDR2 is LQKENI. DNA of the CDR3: TGTGCCAGCTCCCTCTCAACGGGGGGACAAGAGACCCAGTACTTC. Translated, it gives CASSLSTGGQETQYF.

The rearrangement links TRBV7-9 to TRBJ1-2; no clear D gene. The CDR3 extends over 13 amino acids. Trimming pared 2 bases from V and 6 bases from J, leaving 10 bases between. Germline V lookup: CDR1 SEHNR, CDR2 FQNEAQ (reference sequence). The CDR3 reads CASSLRPLDGYTF. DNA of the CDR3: TGTGCCAGCAGCTTACGCCCCTTGGATGGCTACACCTTC.

For the CDR3, the DNA is TGTGCCAGCAGCCAACCATTGACTGGGGGGATTAAGAAAACTGAAGCTTTCTTT. Translating it yields CASSQPLTGGIKKTEAFF. J is TRBJ1-1 and V is TRBV4-2; perhaps TRBD1 as D (5 bases). CDR3 length equals 18 residues. In germline, CDR1 is LGHNA, CDR2 YNFKEQ. Trimming took 2 bases from V and 5 from J, leaving 24 bases between them.

CDR3 residues: CASSITGQPNYGYTF. For the CDR3, the DNA is TGTGCCAGTAGTATCACGGGACAACCAAACTATGGCTACACCTTC. J is TRBJ1-2 and V is TRBV19; D might be TRBD1 (6 bases). The CDR3 runs to 15 residues. Germline loops: CDR1 LNHDA, CDR2 SQIVND (reference sequence). Trimming removed 3 bases at V and 2 bases at J, with 13 bases between.

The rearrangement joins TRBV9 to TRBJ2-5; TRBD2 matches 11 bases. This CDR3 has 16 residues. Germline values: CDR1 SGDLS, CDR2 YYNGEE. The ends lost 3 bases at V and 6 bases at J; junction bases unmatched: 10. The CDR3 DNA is TGTGCCAGCAGCGAAGCCCCTAGCGGGGGGCGTCAGACCCAGTACTTC. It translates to CASSEAPSGGRQTQYF.

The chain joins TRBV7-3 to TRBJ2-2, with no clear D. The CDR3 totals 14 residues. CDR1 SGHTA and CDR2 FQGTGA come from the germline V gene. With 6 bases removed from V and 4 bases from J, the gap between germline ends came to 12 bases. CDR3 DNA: TGTGCCAGCAGTATCTCTCCCACCACCGGGGAGCTGTTTTTT. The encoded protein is CASSISPTTGELFF.

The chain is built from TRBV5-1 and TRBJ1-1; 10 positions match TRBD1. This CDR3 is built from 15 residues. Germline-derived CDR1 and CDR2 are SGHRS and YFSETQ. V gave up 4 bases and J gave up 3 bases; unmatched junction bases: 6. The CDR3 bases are TGCGCCAGCAGCCTGACAGGGGGCTACGACACTGAAGCTTTCTTT. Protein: CASSLTGGYDTEAFF.

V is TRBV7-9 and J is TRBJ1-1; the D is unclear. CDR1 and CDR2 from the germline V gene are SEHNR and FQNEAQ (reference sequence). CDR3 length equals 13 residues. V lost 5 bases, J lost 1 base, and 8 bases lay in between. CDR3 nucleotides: TGTGCCAGCAGCCGGACGGAGAACACTGAAGCTTTCTTT. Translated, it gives CASSRTENTEAFF.

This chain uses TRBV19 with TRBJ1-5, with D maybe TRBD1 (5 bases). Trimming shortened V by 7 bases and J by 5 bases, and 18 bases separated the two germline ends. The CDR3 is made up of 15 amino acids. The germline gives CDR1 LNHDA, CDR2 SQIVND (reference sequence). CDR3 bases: TGTGCCAGTACCTTCCACGGGGAGGGGCATCAGCCCCAGCATTTT. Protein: CASTFHGEGHQPQHF. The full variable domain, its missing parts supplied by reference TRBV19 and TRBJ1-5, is DGGITQSPKYLFRKEGQNVTLSCEQNLNHDAMYWYRQDPGQGLRLIYYSQIVNDFQKGDIAEGYSVSREKKESFPLTVTSAQKNPTAFYLCASTFHGEGHQPQHFGDGTRLSIL.

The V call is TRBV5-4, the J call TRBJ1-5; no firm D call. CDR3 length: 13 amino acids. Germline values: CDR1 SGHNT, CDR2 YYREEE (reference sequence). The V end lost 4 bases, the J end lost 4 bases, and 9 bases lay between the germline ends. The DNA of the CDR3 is TGTGCCAGCAGCCTTGACCCGAATCAGCCCCAGCATTTT. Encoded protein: CASSLDPNQPQHF.

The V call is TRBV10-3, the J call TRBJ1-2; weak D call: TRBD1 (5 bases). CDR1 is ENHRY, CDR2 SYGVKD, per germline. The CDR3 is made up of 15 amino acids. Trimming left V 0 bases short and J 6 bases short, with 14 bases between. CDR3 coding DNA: TGTGCCATCAGTGAGTCTGGGGCTCGACTGCATGGCTACACCTTC. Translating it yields CAISESGARLHGYTF.

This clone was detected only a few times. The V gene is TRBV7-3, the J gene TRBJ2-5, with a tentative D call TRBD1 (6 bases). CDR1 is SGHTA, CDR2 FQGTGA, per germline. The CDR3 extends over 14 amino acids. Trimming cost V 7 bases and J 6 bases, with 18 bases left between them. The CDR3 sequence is CASTQYREIKTQYF. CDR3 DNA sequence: TGTGCCAGCACGCAGTACAGGGAAATAAAGACCCAGTACTTC.

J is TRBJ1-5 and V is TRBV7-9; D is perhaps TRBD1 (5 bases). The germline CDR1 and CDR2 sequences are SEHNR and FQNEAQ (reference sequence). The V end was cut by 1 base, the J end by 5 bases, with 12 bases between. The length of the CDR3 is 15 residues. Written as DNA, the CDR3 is TGTGCCAGCAGCTTAGGGCAGGGCGTTCATCAGCCCCAGCATTTT. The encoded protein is CASSLGQGVHQPQHF.

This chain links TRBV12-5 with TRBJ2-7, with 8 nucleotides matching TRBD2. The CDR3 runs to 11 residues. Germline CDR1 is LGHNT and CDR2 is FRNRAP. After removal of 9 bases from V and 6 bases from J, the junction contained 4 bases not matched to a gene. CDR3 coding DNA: TGTGCTAGCGTAGCGGGACGCGAGCAGTACTTC. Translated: CASVAGREQYF. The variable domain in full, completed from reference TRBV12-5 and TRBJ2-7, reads DARVTQTPRHKVTEMGQEVTMRCQPILGHNTVFWYRQTMMQGLELLAYFRNRAPLDDSGMPKDRFSAEMPDATLATLKIQPSEPRDSAVYFCASVAGREQYFGPGTRLTVT.

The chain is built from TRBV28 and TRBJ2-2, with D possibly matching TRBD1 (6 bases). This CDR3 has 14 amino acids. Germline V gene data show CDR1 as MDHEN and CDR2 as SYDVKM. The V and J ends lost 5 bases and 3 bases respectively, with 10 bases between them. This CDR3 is CASSNRVDTGELFF. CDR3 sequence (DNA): TGTGCCAGCAGTAACAGGGTGGACACCGGGGAGCTGTTTTTT.

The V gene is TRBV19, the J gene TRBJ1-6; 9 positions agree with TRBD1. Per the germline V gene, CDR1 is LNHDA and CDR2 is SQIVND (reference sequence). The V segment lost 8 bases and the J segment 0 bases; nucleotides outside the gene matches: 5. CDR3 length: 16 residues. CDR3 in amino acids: CASGDRASSYNSPLHF. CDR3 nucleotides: TGTGCCAGTGGGGACAGGGCTAGCTCCTATAATTCACCCCTCCACTTT.

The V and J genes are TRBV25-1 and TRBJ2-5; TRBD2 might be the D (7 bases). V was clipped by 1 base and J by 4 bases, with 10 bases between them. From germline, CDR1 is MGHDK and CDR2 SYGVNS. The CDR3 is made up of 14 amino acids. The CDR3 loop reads CASSEWGGRETQYF. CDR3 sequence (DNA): TGTGCCAGCAGTGAATGGGGGGGCAGAGAGACCCAGTACTTC.

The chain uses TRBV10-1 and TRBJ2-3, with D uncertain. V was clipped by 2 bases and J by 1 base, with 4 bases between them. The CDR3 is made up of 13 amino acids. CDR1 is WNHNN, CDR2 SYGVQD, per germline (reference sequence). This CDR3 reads CASSERGTDTQYF. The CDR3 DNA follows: TGCGCCAGCAGTGAGCGGGGCACAGATACGCAGTATTTT.

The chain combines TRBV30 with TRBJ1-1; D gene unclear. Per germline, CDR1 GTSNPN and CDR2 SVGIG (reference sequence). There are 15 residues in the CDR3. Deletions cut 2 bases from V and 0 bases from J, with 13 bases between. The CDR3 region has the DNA TGTGCCTGGAGTAGACCAGTCGTCATGAACACTGAAGCTTTCTTT. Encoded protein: CAWSRPVVMNTEAFF.

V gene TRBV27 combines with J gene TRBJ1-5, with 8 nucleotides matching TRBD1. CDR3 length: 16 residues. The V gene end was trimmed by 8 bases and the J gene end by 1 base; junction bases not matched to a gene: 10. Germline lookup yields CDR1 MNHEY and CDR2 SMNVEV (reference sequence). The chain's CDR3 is CASQRQGLISNQPQHF. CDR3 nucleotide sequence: TGTGCCAGCCAAAGACAGGGGTTAATCAGCAATCAGCCCCAGCATTTT.